The clone carrying this TCR beta chain was observed at least ten times. Antigen specificity is unknown. This entry is derived from a study of T-cell reconstitution after alpha-beta-depleted transplantation in children. Study-wide results and limits: Several hundred expanded graft clones reportedly were the source of alpha-beta T cells about two months after transplant. Diversity of TCRbeta at day 60 was high in some patients, arising from surviving recipient T cells and thymic progenitors. Once a year had passed after transplant, T-cell counts and diversity came mostly from newly produced T cells.

Per germline, CDR1 DFQATT and CDR2 SNEGSKA (reference sequence). Trimming stripped 2 bases from V and 3 bases from J, with 8 bases between. This CDR3 spans 13 amino acids. Unique molecular identifiers were built into the TCRbeta library. TCRdb reprocessed the PCR reads with MiXCR, giving one entry per CDR3 protein. The table includes about 300,000 distinct CDR3 sequences, nearly 8% detected once. The clonotype comes from a female patient younger than 10 who had a stem cell transplant for Fanconi anemia, so the T cells may come from the graft donor. This chain connects TRBV20-1 to TRBJ2-1, with D tentatively TRBD2 (6 bases). Sample: peripheral blood, taken 360 days after TCRalphabeta/CD19-depleted stem cell transplant. This chain's CDR3 is CSARLTSYNEQFF. The CDR3 coding sequence is TGCAGTGCTAGACTGACTAGCTACAATGAGCAGTTCTTC.